These 27 T cell receptor beta chains were sequenced from one sample in a study of blood T cell repertoires in COVID-19. Sequencing used immunoSEQ multiplex PCR; TCRdb keeps in-frame clones, though not all of them. Seen here are about 200,000 clones, approximately 85% observed once, and the top ten hold approximately 8.4%. Sequenced: peripheral blood. The source is a woman of 80 years or more with COVID-19, enrolled during active disease.

This clone showed up just a few times. Other nucleotide sequences from this sample produce the same CDR3. This chain uses TRBV5-8 with TRBJ1-1, with D perhaps TRBD1 (5 bases). This CDR3 comprises 15 residues. V gave up 0 bases and J gave up 2 bases, with 11 bases separating them. CDR1 SGHTS and CDR2 YDEGEE come from the germline V gene. CDR3 amino acids: CASSLGWGDNTEAFF. Written as DNA, the CDR3 is TGTGCCAGCAGCTTGGGGTGGGGGGATAACACTGAAGCTTTCTTT.

The J gene is TRBJ1-3, the V gene TRBV5-1, with D maybe TRBD1 (5 bases). The germline gives CDR1 SGHRS, CDR2 YFSETQ. This CDR3 contains 14 residues. Deletions cut 0 bases from V and 4 bases from J, with 8 bases between. CDR3 nucleotide sequence: TGCGCCAGCAGCTTGGCCGGGGGAGGAAACACCATATATTTT. Amino acid sequence: CASSLAGGGNTIYF.

The chain uses TRBV7-9 and TRBJ1-6; no reliable D call. Germline assignment: CDR1 SEHNR and CDR2 FQNEAQ (reference sequence). The CDR3 is 13 amino acids. Trimming removed 3 bases at V and 6 bases at J, with 6 bases between. As DNA, the CDR3 is TGTGCCAGCAGCTTGTATCTTAATTCACCCCTCCACTTT. Translating it yields CASSLYLNSPLHF.

The rearrangement uses TRBV19 and TRBJ1-4; D gene uncertain. From germline, CDR1 is LNHDA and CDR2 SQIVND (reference sequence). With 7 bases removed from V and 10 bases from J, the gap between germline ends came to 16 bases. The CDR3 is 13 residues long. CDR3 sequence (DNA): TGTGCCAGTAATTTAGAGGGCCTCGGAAAACTGTTTTTT. As protein: CASNLEGLGKLFF.

This chain links TRBV7-2 with TRBJ1-5; no definite D call. Germline loops: CDR1 SGHTA, CDR2 FQGNSA. V was clipped by 4 bases and J by 4 bases, with 8 bases between them. The CDR3 sequence is 13 residues long. The CDR3 DNA sequence: TGTGCCAGCAGCTCAGAGGGTAATCAGCCCCAGCATTTT. It is translated as CASSSEGNQPQHF. Complete variable domain (other parts from reference TRBV7-2 and TRBJ1-5): GAGVSQSPSNKVTEKGKDVELRCDPISGHTALYWYRQSLGQGLEFLIYFQGNSAPDKSGLPSDRFSAERTGGSVSTLTIQRTQQEDSAVYLCASSSEGNQPQHFGDGTRLSIL.

The chain carries TRBV10-3 and TRBJ1-2; D unclear. V lost 3 bases to trimming and J lost 4 bases, with 9 bases between them. Germline values: CDR1 ENHRY, CDR2 SYGVKD. The CDR3 runs to 13 residues. For the CDR3, the DNA is TGTGCCATCAGTGATGGCGGCCGCTATGGCTACACCTTC. Amino acid sequence: CAISDGGRYGYTF.

V and J are TRBV29-1 and TRBJ1-5, with 7 bases fitting TRBD1. Germline V gene sequence: CDR1 SQVTM, CDR2 ANQGSEA. With 4 bases clipped from V and 2 bases from J, the junction kept 5 bases outside the gene matches. The CDR3 extends over 14 amino acids. The CDR3 nucleotides read TGCAGCGTTGTAGAAGGGGGCGGCAATCAGCCCCAGCATTTT. The encoded protein is CSVVEGGGNQPQHF.

The chain couples TRBV25-1 to TRBJ1-2; 8 nucleotides align to TRBD1. This CDR3 has 11 residues. In germline, CDR1 is MGHDK, CDR2 SYGVNS. The V and J ends lost 3 bases and 11 bases, in that order; junction bases with no gene match: 2. DNA of the CDR3: TGTGCCAGCAGTGACCGGGACAGGTACACCTTC. Translated, it gives CASSDRDRYTF.

This clone was picked up a small number of times. The chain links TRBV5-1 to TRBJ2-1; D gene ambiguous. Trimming removed 0 bases at V and 8 bases at J, with 15 bases between. In germline, CDR1 is SGHRS, CDR2 YFSETQ. This CDR3 has 15 amino acids. The CDR3 region has the DNA TGCGCCAGCAGCTTGGAACTATCCGAGGTAGATGAGCAGTTCTTC. It yields the protein CASSLELSEVDEQFF.

The genes are TRBV7-9 and TRBJ1-6; 9 bases are a match to TRBD1. Trimming took 6 bases from V and 6 from J; bases not matched to a gene: 6. The CDR3 has 15 residues. The germline V gene has CDR1 SEHNR and CDR2 FQNEAQ (reference sequence). CDR3 in amino acids: CASRETGGINSPLHF. The CDR3 nucleotides read TGTGCCAGCAGGGAGACAGGGGGTATTAATTCACCCCTCCACTTT.

This sequence joins TRBV27 and TRBJ2-7; D possibly corresponds to TRBD1 (5 bases). V was clipped by 2 bases and J by 3 bases, with 14 bases between them. Germline CDR1 and CDR2: MNHEY and SMNVEV (reference sequence). The CDR3 totals 15 residues. The CDR3 protein is CASSLKGPPRYEQYF. In DNA form, the CDR3 reads TGTGCCAGCAGTTTAAAGGGGCCTCCTCGCTACGAGCAGTACTTC.

CDR3 nucleotide sequence: TGTGCCAGCAGTTACTCGTGGGACAGCCTCACCGGGGAGCTGTTTTTT. It is translated as CASSYSWDSLTGELFF. This sequence joins TRBV6-5 and TRBJ2-2; 7 positions agree with TRBD1. Trimming took 0 bases from V and 4 from J; bases not matched to a gene: 5. Germline V CDR1 and CDR2: MNHEY, SVGAGI. CDR3 size: 16 residues.

The V call is TRBV25-1, the J call TRBJ1-1; D possibly corresponds to TRBD1 (5 bases). The V end lost 3 bases, the J end lost 5 bases, and 13 bases lay between the germline ends. In germline, CDR1 is MGHDK, CDR2 SYGVNS. This CDR3 is built from 14 residues. The CDR3 spells CASSEIGRVTEAFF. The CDR3 region has the DNA TGTGCCAGCAGTGAGATCGGCAGGGTGACTGAAGCTTTCTTT.

This chain connects TRBV7-3 to TRBJ2-3; TRBD1 might be the D (6 bases). Germline V gives CDR1 SGHTA, CDR2 FQGTGA. Trimming cost V 6 bases and J 2 bases, with 12 bases left between them. There are 14 residues in the CDR3. In DNA, the CDR3 is TGTGCCAGCAGTTTGACAGGAGACACAGATACGCAGTATTTT. Protein sequence: CASSLTGDTDTQYF. Full variable domain (rest looked up from reference TRBV7-3 and TRBJ2-3): GAGVSQTPSNKVTEKGKYVELRCDPISGHTALYWYRQSLGQGPEFLIYFQGTGAADDSGLPNDRFFAVRPEGSVSTLKIQRTERGDSAVYLCASSLTGDTDTQYFGPGTRLTVL.

The chain employs TRBV6-5 and TRBJ1-4, with 7 bases aligning to TRBD1. CDR1 and CDR2 from the germline V gene are MNHEY and SVGAGI. The CDR3 has 14 residues. Trimming cost V 6 bases and J 8 bases; bases outside gene matches: 9. The CDR3 nucleotides read TGTGCCAGCAGATTAAAGGGGGCAGGGGAAAAACTGTTTTTT. It specifies CASRLKGAGEKLFF.

J is TRBJ2-5 and V is TRBV5-6; 11 bases agree with TRBD2. Germline V gene lookup returns CDR1 SGHDT and CDR2 YYEEEE. The CDR3 covers 16 residues. Trimming cost V 3 bases and J 1 base; bases outside gene matches: 5. The DNA for the CDR3 is TGTGCCAGCAGCTCCCAGACTAGCGGGGCCCAAGAGACCCAGTACTTC. This encodes CASSSQTSGAQETQYF.

This chain links TRBV6-5 with TRBJ1-2, with D maybe TRBD1 (5 bases). The germline V gene has CDR1 MNHEY and CDR2 SVGAGI. Trimming shortened V by 8 bases and J by 6 bases, and 7 bases separated the two germline ends. This CDR3 region has 10 residues. The CDR3 DNA sequence: TGTGCCAGCTGGGGGGATGGCTACACCTTC. Translation gives CASWGDGYTF.

The rearrangement links TRBV3-1 (or the pseudogene TRBV3-2) to TRBJ1-2; 7 nucleotides match TRBD1. CDR1 is LGHDT, CDR2 YNNKEL, per germline (reference sequence). There are 14 residues in the CDR3. With V trimmed by 4 bases and J by 2 bases, 4 bases remained unmatched. The CDR3 spells CASSPGQLNYGYTF. CDR3 DNA: TGTGCCAGCAGCCCGGGACAGCTCAACTATGGCTACACCTTC.

CDR3 nucleotide sequence: TGTGCCAGCCGTCCGGACCTAAGGGGCACCGGGGAGCTGTTTTTT. It codes for CASRPDLRGTGELFF. This chain connects TRBV28 to TRBJ2-2; tentatively, D is TRBD1 (5 bases). Germline values: CDR1 MDHEN, CDR2 SYDVKM. Between the trimmed V and J ends, which lost 8 bases and 4 bases, there was a span of 17 bases. There are 15 residues in the CDR3.

The genes are TRBV24-1 and TRBJ1-1, with D unclear. Trimming removed 5 bases from V and 7 bases from J, with 13 bases in between. The CDR3 runs to 13 residues. The germline CDR1 and CDR2 sequences are KGHDR and SFDVKD. CDR3 DNA sequence: TGTGCCACCAGTGCCGGGAACGTCGGTGAAGCTTTCTTT. Protein sequence: CATSAGNVGEAFF.

This clone appeared a few times. The genes are TRBV7-2 and TRBJ2-6; D is undetermined. Germline-derived CDR1 and CDR2 are SGHTA and FQGNSA. V was shortened by 4 bases and J by 0 bases, with 10 bases between the two germline ends. The CDR3 is made up of 16 amino acids. CDR3 in DNA: TGTGCCAGCAGCTCCGTGGCCACCTCTGGGGCCAACGTCCTGACTTTC. Translating it yields CASSSVATSGANVLTF.

J is TRBJ2-5 and V is TRBV7-9; 14 bases align to TRBD2. Unmatched junction bases numbered 0, after V lost 4 bases and J lost 2 bases. The CDR3 is made up of 15 amino acids. The germline V gene has CDR1 SEHNR and CDR2 FQNEAQ (reference sequence). CDR3 coding DNA: TGTGCCAGCAGCTGGACTAGCGGGGGGCAAGAGACCCAGTACTTC. Residues: CASSWTSGGQETQYF. The whole variable domain, filled in from reference TRBV7-9 and TRBJ2-5, reads DTGVSQNPRHKITKRGQNVTFRCDPISEHNRLYWYRQTLGQGPEFLTYFQNEAQLEKSRLLSDRFSAERPKGSFSTLEIQRTEQGDSAMYLCASSWTSGGQETQYFGPGTRLLVL.

The chain combines TRBV5-6 with TRBJ1-2; 8 bases are a match to TRBD1. Germline V CDR1 and CDR2: SGHDT, YYEEEE. There are 14 residues in the CDR3. V lost 3 bases, J lost 8 bases, and 9 bases stayed unmatched. The CDR3 DNA sequence: TGTGCCAGCAGCTCGTTCAGGGGGCTAAGGGGCTACACCTTC. Its translation is CASSSFRGLRGYTF.

The genes are TRBV2 and TRBJ1-6; TRBD1 might be the D (5 bases). CDR3 length equals 12 residues. Germline lookup yields CDR1 SNHLY and CDR2 FYNNEI. Trimming pared 3 bases from V and 13 bases from J, leaving 10 bases between. Here the CDR3 DNA reads TGTGCCAGCAGTGACAGGGCAACTCCCCTCCACTTT. Protein sequence: CASSDRATPLHF.

V usage is TRBV24-1 and J usage is TRBJ2-2; the match to TRBD2 covers 16 bases. The CDR3 is made up of 18 amino acids. J gave up 5 bases and V 2 bases, and 4 bases lay outside the gene matches. The germline V gene has CDR1 KGHDR and CDR2 SFDVKD. The CDR3 sequence is CATSDSGLAGGPTGELFF. The CDR3 DNA is TGTGCCACCAGTGATTCGGGACTAGCGGGGGGGCCTACCGGGGAGCTGTTTTTT.

The genes are TRBV27 and TRBJ1-3; the D is unclear. V was clipped by 4 bases and J by 4 bases, with 11 bases between them. The V gene's germline CDR1 is MNHEY and CDR2 SMNVEV (reference sequence). The CDR3 covers 14 residues. CDR3 region: CASSSAAEGNTIYF. DNA for the CDR3: TGTGCCAGCAGTTCTGCGGCGGAAGGAAACACCATATATTTT.

This sequence joins TRBV15 and TRBJ1-2; no firm D call. V was shortened by 0 bases and J by 3 bases, with 8 bases between the two germline ends. CDR3 size: 14 residues. The germline V gene has CDR1 LNHNV and CDR2 YYDKDF (reference sequence). CDR3 region: CATSREGGYYGYTF. As DNA, the CDR3 is TGTGCCACCAGCAGAGAGGGAGGCTACTATGGCTACACCTTC.